These 14 T cell receptor beta chains came from one sample sequenced in a study of beta chain features in type 1 diabetes. Their antigens are not known. Expressed TCRB transcripts were sequenced because the isolated RNA had all been reverse transcribed beforehand. Assay: immunoSEQ multiplex PCR; the TCRdb copy retains only in-frame clones and omits some. The sample yields 600,000 or so clones, 12% seen once. The study's findings and limits: TCRB CDR3s were moderately but significantly shorter in Type 1 diabetes patients in all four CD4+ subsets.

Sequencing used naive CD4+ T cells from blood. Receptors were obtained from a young man with type 1 diabetes.

This clone was picked up a small number of times. This sequence joins TRBV11-3 and TRBJ2-7; possible D gene TRBD1, 5 bases. Germline CDR1 and CDR2: SGHNT and YENEEA. CDR3 length equals 15 residues. The V and J ends lost 5 bases and 5 bases respectively, with 19 bases between them. Here the CDR3 reads CASSKGVTVWNEQYF. As DNA, the CDR3 is TGTGCCAGCAGCAAAGGGGTGACAGTGTGGAACGAGCAGTACTTC.

This clone was seen more than once but under ten times. This sequence joins TRBV5-6 and TRBJ2-2; D remains unclear. The CDR3 covers 15 residues. Germline loops: CDR1 SGHDT, CDR2 YYEEEE. V was trimmed by 0 bases and J by 0 bases, leaving 6 bases between them. CDR3 in DNA: TGTGCCAGCAGCTTGGGGAGAGCGAACACCGGGGAGCTGTTTTTT. Its protein product is CASSLGRANTGELFF.

This clone has a handful of counts. The rearrangement uses TRBV7-2 and TRBJ1-2; 7 bases are a match to TRBD1. The V segment lost 5 bases and the J segment 5 bases; nucleotides outside the gene matches: 8. CDR3 length: 14 residues. Germline CDR1 is SGHTA and CDR2 is FQGNSA. The CDR3, as DNA: TGTGCCAGCAGCCGTAGACAGGGACTATATGGCTACACCTTC. It yields the protein CASSRRQGLYGYTF.

The J gene is TRBJ1-2, the V gene TRBV7-2; TRBD1 matches 11 bases. The germline gives CDR1 SGHTA, CDR2 FQGNSA. The ends lost 5 bases at V and 4 bases at J; junction bases unmatched: 9. This CDR3 is built from 16 residues. The CDR3, as DNA: TGTGCCAGCAGCCCATTGGGACAGGGGGGCGGCTATGGCTACACCTTC. Amino acids: CASSPLGQGGGYGYTF.

The chain combines TRBV10-3 with TRBJ2-2; D unclear. Trimming left V 4 bases short and J 2 bases short, with 2 bases between. The CDR3 runs to 12 residues. In germline, CDR1 is ENHRY, CDR2 SYGVKD. The CDR3 spells CAISVNTGELFF. The CDR3, as DNA: TGTGCCATCAGTGTAAACACCGGGGAGCTGTTTTTT.

Concerning this clone itself: Additional DNA sequences in this sample encode the identical CDR3. The J gene is TRBJ2-7, the V gene TRBV7-9; 13 nucleotides agree with TRBD2. The CDR3 has 15 amino acids. Germline CDR1 SEHNR, CDR2 FQNEAQ (reference sequence). V gave up 5 bases and J gave up 2 bases; unmatched junction bases: 3. This chain's CDR3 is CASSPTSGGTYEQYF. CDR3 nucleotide sequence: TGTGCCAGCAGCCCGACTAGCGGGGGGACCTACGAGCAGTACTTC.

There are a few counts of this clone. The rearrangement joins TRBV7-3 to TRBJ1-6, with a possible D match to TRBD1 (5 bases). Germline V gives CDR1 SGHTA, CDR2 FQGTGA. V was trimmed by 1 base and J by 5 bases, leaving 9 bases between them. This CDR3 has 15 amino acids. In DNA, the CDR3 is TGTGCCAGCAGCTTAAGCCAGGGAGATAATTCACCCCTCCACTTT. Translating it yields CASSLSQGDNSPLHF.

This clone was detected only a few times. The chain couples TRBV28 to TRBJ2-5; 9 nucleotides align to TRBD1. V was pared by 11 bases and J by 1 base, with 8 bases of the junction left unmatched. Germline values: CDR1 MDHEN, CDR2 SYDVKM. This CDR3 spans 14 amino acids. The DNA for the CDR3 is TGTGCCCTAGGGACAGGGACGCTCCAAGAGACCCAGTACTTC. Translation: CALGTGTLQETQYF.

The V and J genes are TRBV7-9 and TRBJ1-2; 9 nucleotides align to TRBD1. Germline CDR1 reads SEHNR; CDR2 reads FQNEAQ (reference sequence). V lost 4 bases, J lost 4 bases, and 7 bases stayed unmatched. The CDR3 has 15 amino acids. In DNA form, the CDR3 reads TGTGCCAGCAGCTCCAACAGGGGGCCTAGCTATGGCTACACCTTC. Protein sequence: CASSSNRGPSYGYTF.

V gene TRBV9 combines with J gene TRBJ1-1; D gene ambiguous. The CDR3 length is 13 residues. From germline, CDR1 is SGDLS and CDR2 YYNGEE. Trimming took off 4 bases at V and 11 bases at J, with 18 bases between the two ends. CDR3 in amino acids: CASSPLDPGRAFF. The CDR3 bases are TGTGCCAGCAGCCCCTTGGACCCCGGCCGTGCTTTCTTT.

This clone was found a few times. V is TRBV7-8 and J is TRBJ1-5; D may be TRBD1 (5 bases). The CDR3 is made up of 15 amino acids. Trimming removed 5 bases at V and 6 bases at J, with 17 bases between. Germline lookup yields CDR1 SGHVS and CDR2 FQNEAQ. The CDR3 DNA reads TGTGCCAGCAGCCAGCCTGGGGGTGGGAGTCAGCCCCAGCATTTT. Protein sequence: CASSQPGGGSQPQHF.

The sample holds a few counts of this clone. V and J are TRBV9 and TRBJ1-2, with TRBD1 matching over 8 bases. This CDR3 is 13 amino acids long. V was clipped by 3 bases and J by 8 bases; unmatched bases: 6. The germline V gene encodes CDR1 SGDLS and CDR2 YYNGEE. DNA for the CDR3: TGTGCCAGCAGCGAGTCGACAGGGGACGGCTACACCTTC. Amino acids: CASSESTGDGYTF.

This clone came up once. The genes are TRBV18 and TRBJ1-6, with 7 bases that match TRBD1. Germline V gene data show CDR1 as KGHSH and CDR2 as LQKENI. After removal of 3 bases from V and 13 bases from J, the junction contained 9 bases not matched to a gene. The CDR3 totals 14 residues. In nucleotides, the CDR3 is TGTGCCAGCTCACCCCGGGACAGCGAATCGCCCCTCCACTTT. Translating gives CASSPRDSESPLHF.

This clone came up a few times. The V and J genes are TRBV14 and TRBJ1-2, with D unresolved. The CDR3 sequence is 14 residues long. V lost 7 bases and J lost 2, with 14 bases in between. Looked up from germline, CDR1 is SGHDN and CDR2 is FVKESK. In nucleotides, the CDR3 is TGTGCCAGCACCCACGGCCATCTGAACTATGGCTACACCTTC. It encodes CASTHGHLNYGYTF.